A single sample gave rise to the 14 T cell receptor beta chains below, sequenced in a study of patients and donors after allogeneic stem cell transplantation (dated by TCRdb to between 2020 and 2021). The library was produced with RT-PCR. Sequenced on a NextSeq 550. TCRdb reanalyzed the raw reads on its own, using fastp at Q25 for trimming and MiXCR for clone calling, and kept in-frame beta chains. Under each unique CDR3 protein, matching rows form one entry showing the most common genes and DNA. Recorded for this sample are roughly 200,000 distinct CDR3 sequences; about 38% of them occurred a single time. Clones ranked in the top ten supply approximately 10% of the sample. The sequencing sample was made of blood, either unsorted or a sorted T cell fraction (not recorded which). The source is a human donor who was either an allogeneic HSCT recipient or a stem cell or donor lymphocyte infusion donor (not recorded which). It is not recorded whose cells these are; they may come from a transplant donor.

This clonotype was seen more than once but under ten times. This chain connects TRBV12-3 or TRBV12-4 to TRBJ1-1; D possibly corresponds to TRBD1 (5 bases). V was shortened by 4 bases and J by 0 bases, with 9 bases between the two germline ends. The CDR3 covers 14 residues. For the CDR3, the DNA is TGTGCCAGCAGTTCGACAGTGATGAACACTGAAGCTTTCTTT. Encoded protein: CASSSTVMNTEAFF.

This rearrangement joins TRBV27 to TRBJ1-1; weak D call: TRBD1 (6 bases). This CDR3 is 15 amino acids long. Per germline, CDR1 MNHEY and CDR2 SMNVEV (reference sequence). Trimming removed 5 bases at V and 1 base at J, with 14 bases between. The CDR3 region has the DNA TGTGCCAGCAGTATACAGGGCAGGGGGAACACTGAAGCTTTCTTT. Translating it yields CASSIQGRGNTEAFF.

The CDR3 reads CASSSTNHLMNTEAFF. The CDR3 DNA reads TGTGCCAGCAGCTCTACCAACCACCTGATGAACACTGAAGCTTTCTTT. The J gene is TRBJ1-1, the V gene TRBV7-8; D remains unclear. This CDR3 region has 16 residues. The germline V and J ends were trimmed by 4 bases and 0 bases, with 15 bases remaining between them. Germline V gene lookup returns CDR1 SGHVS and CDR2 FQNEAQ.

The V call is TRBV18, the J call TRBJ1-2; 9 nucleotides align to TRBD1. Germline V gene data show CDR1 as KGHSH and CDR2 as LQKENI. The CDR3 runs 18 residues. V shed 3 bases, J shed 4 bases, and the junction held 15 bases outside the gene matches. The CDR3 sequence: CASSPGVPGQGRSYGYTF. As DNA, the CDR3 is TGTGCCAGCTCACCTGGGGTCCCGGGACAGGGACGGAGCTATGGCTACACCTTC.

The CDR3 here is CASSGRSRGSSNEKLFF. CDR3 DNA: TGTGCCAGCAGCGGTCGTAGTCGGGGCTCATCTAATGAAAAACTGTTTTTT. This chain connects TRBV21-1 to TRBJ1-4; the table's D call, TRBD1, was not checked against the DNA. TRBV21-1 is recorded as a pseudogene. This CDR3 region has 17 residues.

The sample holds a few counts of this clonotype. The chain carries TRBV12-3 or TRBV12-4 and TRBJ1-4; D not resolved. CDR3 length: 16 amino acids. V gave up 6 bases and J gave up 0 bases, with 14 bases separating them. CDR3 amino acids: CASSDPGGTTNEKLFF. Written as DNA, the CDR3 is TGTGCCAGCAGCGATCCGGGCGGTACAACTAATGAAAAACTGTTTTTT.

This clonotype came up a few times. The chain joins TRBV10-3 to TRBJ1-2, with no clear D. This CDR3 comprises 14 residues. V lost 0 bases, J lost 8 bases, and 13 bases lay in between. CDR1 and CDR2 from the germline V gene are ENHRY and SYGVKD. The CDR3 coding sequence is TGTGCCATCAGTGAGTCCGGGGTTTACGGCGGCTACACCTTC. Encoded protein: CAISESGVYGGYTF.

In its sample, this clonotype was seen a few times. The chain couples TRBV4-2 to TRBJ1-3, with D unclear. The CDR3 totals 16 residues. Per the germline V gene, CDR1 is LGHNA and CDR2 is YNFKEQ. The V and J ends lost 3 bases and 0 bases respectively, with 12 bases between them. DNA of the CDR3: TGTGCCAGCAGCCAGTCGAGTGGGTTCTCTGGAAACACCATATATTTT. The encoded protein is CASSQSSGFSGNTIYF.

CDR3 bases: TGTGCCTGGACCCTCATCGGGGGTAATGGCTACACCTTC. Residues: CAWTLIGGNGYTF. J is TRBJ1-2 and V is TRBV30; tentative D call: TRBD1 (5 bases). CDR3 length equals 13 residues. The germline V gene has CDR1 GTSNPN and CDR2 SVGIG (reference sequence). Trimming stripped 4 bases from V and 6 bases from J, with 15 bases between. The full variable domain, rest sourced from reference TRBV30 and TRBJ1-2, is SQTIHQWPATLVQPVGSPLSLECTVEGTSNPNLYWYRQAAGRGLQLLFYSVGIGQISSEVPQNLSASRPQDRQFILSSKKLLLSDSGFYLCAWTLIGGNGYTFGSGTRLTVV.

This clonotype appeared a single time. The chain recombines TRBV28 with TRBJ1-3; TRBD1 is a possible D gene (5 bases). The V gene's germline CDR1 is MDHEN and CDR2 SYDVKM. Between the trimmed V and J ends, which lost 3 bases and 3 bases, there was a span of 15 bases. The CDR3 runs 16 residues. The CDR3 bases are TGTGCCAGCAGTTTCCTCGGGGCCGTCGTTGGAAACACCATATATTTT. This translates into CASSFLGAVVGNTIYF.

This chain links TRBV20-1 with TRBJ1-1; 7 nucleotides line up with TRBD1. CDR3 length: 15 residues. Germline-derived CDR1 and CDR2 are DFQATT and SNEGSKA (reference sequence). After removal of 0 bases from V and 4 bases from J, the junction contained 8 bases not matched to a gene. CDR3 protein: CSARDGQRDSTEAFF. For the CDR3, the DNA is TGCAGTGCTAGAGATGGCCAAAGGGACAGCACTGAAGCTTTCTTT.

This clonotype was detected a few times. The V call is TRBV12-3 or TRBV12-4, the J call TRBJ1-1; D unclear. The CDR3 totals 14 residues. The ends were cut back, 4 bases at V and 1 base at J, with 10 bases in the middle. The CDR3 spells CASSSGRENTEAFF. The CDR3 DNA reads TGTGCCAGCAGTTCCGGACGGGAGAACACTGAAGCTTTCTTT.

V and J are TRBV3-1 and TRBJ1-6, with D possibly being TRBD1 (6 bases). Germline lookup yields CDR1 LGHDT and CDR2 YNNKEL (reference sequence). The V and J ends lost 2 bases and 6 bases respectively, with 14 bases between them. This CDR3 is built from 16 residues. CDR3 protein: CASSQRRTAVNSPLHF. The CDR3 DNA is TGTGCCAGCAGCCAACGGCGGACAGCCGTTAATTCACCCCTCCACTTT. Using reference TRBV3-1 and TRBJ1-6 for the parts outside the CDR3, the full variable domain is DTAVSQTPKYLVTQMGNDKSIKCEQNLGHDTMYWYKQDSKKFLKIMFSYNNKELIINETVPNRFSPKSPDKAHLNLHINSLELGDSAVYFCASSQRRTAVNSPLHFGNGTRLTVT.

The gene calls are TRBV12-3 or TRBV12-4 and TRBJ2-3; D remains ambiguous. With 9 bases removed from V and 0 bases from J, the gap between germline ends came to 4 bases. The CDR3 consists of 11 residues. CDR3 nucleotides: TGTGCCAGTCGTAGCACAGATACGCAGTATTTT. Protein: CASRSTDTQYF.